This passage covers 7 T cell receptor beta chains from one sample sequenced in a study of control samples from healthy donors and cancer patients (dated by TCRdb to 2019 to 2021). Preparation of the library involved the immunoSEQ multiplex PCR assay. This is the immuneACCESS table as TCRdb keeps it, with only in-frame sequences that have V and J called. A part of the clones is gone; compared with another copy, unresolved V genes explain less than half, and the rest is unexplained. This sample gives over 100,000 clones in total; around 88% of them show up just once. Under 20% of the sample is taken by the ten largest. Sequencing was carried out using blood. Source of these receptors: a woman in her fifties or sixties in good health.

This chain links TRBV19 with TRBJ2-2, with D tentatively TRBD2 (5 bases). Germline V gene sequence: CDR1 LNHDA, CDR2 SQIVND (reference sequence). The CDR3 has 20 residues. The V end lost 7 bases, the J end lost 0 bases, and 27 bases lay between the germline ends. CDR3 coding DNA: TGTGCCAGTATGTTTGTCGGGAAATTGGGAAGAGATGCGAACACCGGGGAGCTGTTTTTT. This codes for CASMFVGKLGRDANTGELFF. The full variable domain, completed using reference TRBV19 and TRBJ2-2, is DGGITQSPKYLFRKEGQNVTLSCEQNLNHDAMYWYRQDPGQGLRLIYYSQIVNDFQKGDIAEGYSVSREKKESFPLTVTSAQKNPTAFYLCASMFVGKLGRDANTGELFFGEGSRLTVL.

The chain has TRBV14 and TRBJ2-3; TRBD2 matches at 10 bases. Losses at the gene ends were 2 bases for V and 1 base for J; bases not matched to a gene: 3. The CDR3 loop spans 16 amino acids. Germline V CDR1 and CDR2: SGHDN, FVKESK. In DNA, the CDR3 is TGTGCCAGCAGCCAACTAACTAGCGGGGGCACAGATACGCAGTATTTT. Protein sequence: CASSQLTSGGTDTQYF.

This clone was observed a handful of times. At the DNA level, this CDR3 is encoded by other sequences in the same sample as well. This chain joins TRBV29-1 and TRBJ1-3, with D perhaps matching TRBD1 (5 bases). CDR3 size: 13 residues. Germline CDR1 and CDR2: SQVTM and ANQGSEA. V lost 6 bases and J lost 0, with 9 bases in between. This chain's CDR3 is CSVETDSGNTIYF. The DNA of the CDR3 is TGCAGCGTCGAGACAGACTCTGGAAACACCATATATTTT. The whole variable domain, filled in from reference TRBV29-1 and TRBJ1-3, reads SAVISQKPSRDICQRGTSLTIQCQVDSQVTMMFWYRQQPGQSLTLIATANQGSEATYESGFVIDKFPISRPNLTFSTLTVSNMSPEDSSIYLCSVETDSGNTIYFGEGSWLTVV.

The genes are TRBV5-1 and TRBJ2-5; TRBD2 agrees at 9 bases. The CDR3 covers 16 residues. The germline gives CDR1 SGHRS, CDR2 YFSETQ. With V trimmed by 1 base and J by 2 bases, 6 bases remained unmatched. CDR3 sequence reads: CASSLTASGEQETQYF. The CDR3, as DNA: TGCGCCAGCAGCTTGACGGCTAGCGGGGAGCAAGAGACCCAGTACTTC. Complete variable domain (other parts from reference TRBV5-1 and TRBJ2-5): KAGVTQTPRYLIKTRGQQVTLSCSPISGHRSVSWYQQTPGQGLQFLFEYFSETQRNKGNFPGRFSGRQFSNSRSEMNVSTLELGDSALYLCASSLTASGEQETQYFGPGTRLLVL.

The chain recombines TRBV7-2 with TRBJ2-2, with D possibly matching TRBD1 (7 bases). CDR1 SGHTA and CDR2 FQGNSA come from the germline V gene. This CDR3 contains 15 residues. Between the trimmed V and J ends, which lost 5 bases and 3 bases, there was a span of 13 bases. The CDR3 DNA is TGTGCCAGCAGCCCGCGGGACAGCCACACCGGGGAGCTGTTTTTT. It yields the protein CASSPRDSHTGELFF.

V and J are TRBV19 and TRBJ2-4; 13 bases map to TRBD2. V lost 5 bases, J lost 0 bases, and 7 bases stayed unmatched. This CDR3 region has 18 residues. Germline V lookup: CDR1 LNHDA, CDR2 SQIVND (reference sequence). CDR3 sequence (DNA): TGTGCCAGTAGTCCCGGGACTAGCGGGGCCCTAGCCAAAAACATTCAGTACTTC. Its translation: CASSPGTSGALAKNIQYF.

The CDR3 loop reads CASSPLADAYEQYV. The CDR3 DNA is TGTGCCAGCAGTCCGCTCGCGGACGCCTACGAGCAGTACGTC. The chain combines TRBV27 with TRBJ2-7, with D uncertain. The CDR3 contains 14 residues. The germline V and J ends were trimmed by 5 bases and 2 bases, with 13 bases remaining between them. In germline, CDR1 is MNHEY, CDR2 SMNVEV (reference sequence).